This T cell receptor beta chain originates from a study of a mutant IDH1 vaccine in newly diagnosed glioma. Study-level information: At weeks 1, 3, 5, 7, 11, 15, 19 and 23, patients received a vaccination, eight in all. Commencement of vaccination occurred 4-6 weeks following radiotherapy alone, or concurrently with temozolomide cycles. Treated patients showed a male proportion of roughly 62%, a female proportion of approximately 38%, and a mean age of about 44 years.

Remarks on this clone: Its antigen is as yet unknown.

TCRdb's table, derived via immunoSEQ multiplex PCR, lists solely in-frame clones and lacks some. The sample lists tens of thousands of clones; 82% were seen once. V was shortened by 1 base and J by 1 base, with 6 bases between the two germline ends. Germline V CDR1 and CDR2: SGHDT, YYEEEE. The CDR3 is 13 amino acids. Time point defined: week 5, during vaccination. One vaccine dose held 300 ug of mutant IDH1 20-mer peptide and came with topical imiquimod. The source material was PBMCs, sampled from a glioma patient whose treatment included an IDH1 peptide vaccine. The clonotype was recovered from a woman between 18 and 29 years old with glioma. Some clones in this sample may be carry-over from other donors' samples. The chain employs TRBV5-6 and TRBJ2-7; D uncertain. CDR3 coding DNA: TGTGCCAGCAGCTTGTCCCTATCCTACGAGCAGTACTTC. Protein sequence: CASSLSLSYEQYF.